Listed below are T cell receptor beta chains from one sample, sequenced in a study of cytomegalovirus exposure and HLA in healthy donors. The protocol was immunoSEQ multiplex PCR, while the TCRdb copy is restricted to in-frame clones and leaves out a portion. The repertoire consists of 200,000 to 250,000 clones, with 75% to 90% occurring once and the leading ten covering about an eighth. The specimen was PBMCs. The receptor source for this set is a woman aged 25 to 39 in good health and CMV-seropositive. Each CDR3 is given with its conserved first and last residue. D genes are given only for firm matches. Some rows mark clone size as missing; the rest say once, few, many or name a class of expanded clone.

size | J | D | V | CDR3 | DNA
once | TRBJ1-4 | . | TRBV10-1 | CASSESGNQEKLFF | TGCGCCAGCAGTGAATCAGGGAACCAGGAAAAACTGTTTTTT
. | TRBJ1-5 | . | TRBV6-1 | CASSHRIHSNQPQHF | TGTGCCAGCAGTCACAGGATTCATAGCAATCAGCCCCAGCATTTT
. | TRBJ2-3 | . | TRBV19 | CASRQSTDTQYF | TGTGCCAGTAGACAGAGCACAGATACGCAGTATTTT
. | TRBJ2-2 | TRBD2 | TRBV27 | CASSWTSPHPGELFF | TGTGCCAGCAGTTGGACTAGCCCACATCCCGGGGAGCTGTTTTTT
few | TRBJ2-7 | . | TRBV7-9 | CASSLSSLRRGNYEQYF | TGTGCCAGCAGCTTAAGTTCCCTTAGACGTGGGAACTACGAGCAGTACTTC
. | TRBJ2-1 | . | TRBV7-3 | CASSPDIGTYNEQFF | TGTGCCAGCAGCCCCGACATAGGAACTTACAATGAGCAGTTCTTC
. | TRBJ2-7 | . | TRBV2 | CASSEGMGLHTYEQYF | TGTGCCAGCAGTGAAGGGATGGGACTTCATACTTACGAGCAGTACTTC
. | TRBJ2-7 | . | TRBV27 | CASSNYRGEQYF | TGTGCCAGCAGCAACTATAGAGGGGAGCAGTACTTC
. | TRBJ2-1 | TRBD2 | TRBV10-3 | CASLAGGPGEQFF | TGTGCCTCATTAGCGGGAGGCCCTGGTGAGCAGTTCTTC
many | TRBJ2-7 | TRBD1 | TRBV7-2 | CASSLVADREYEQYF | TGTGCCAGCAGCTTAGTCGCGGACAGGGAGTACGAGCAGTACTTC
. | TRBJ1-1 | TRBD1 | TRBV30 | CAWGGDSEAFF | TGTGCCTGGGGTGGGGACAGTGAAGCTTTCTTT
. | TRBJ1-4 | . | TRBV5-6 | CASSLFAQVNEKLFF | TGTGCCAGCAGCTTGTTCGCACAGGTGAATGAAAAACTGTTTTTT
. | TRBJ1-2 | . | TRBV6-1 | CASTEQAGGYTF | TGTGCCAGCACCGAGCAGGCTGGTGGCTACACCTTC
. | TRBJ2-7 | TRBD2 | TRBV5-1 | CASSSTSGSRYEQYF | TGCGCCAGCAGCTCAACTAGCGGGAGTCGCTACGAGCAGTACTTC
. | TRBJ2-5 | . | TRBV7-3 | CAPTPGPLETQYF | TGTGCCCCTACCCCCGGCCCCTTGGAGACCCAGTACTTC
. | TRBJ2-7 | . | TRBV11-3 | CASSHKPERNYEQYF | TGTGCCAGCAGTCATAAACCCGAGAGGAACTACGAGCAGTACTTC